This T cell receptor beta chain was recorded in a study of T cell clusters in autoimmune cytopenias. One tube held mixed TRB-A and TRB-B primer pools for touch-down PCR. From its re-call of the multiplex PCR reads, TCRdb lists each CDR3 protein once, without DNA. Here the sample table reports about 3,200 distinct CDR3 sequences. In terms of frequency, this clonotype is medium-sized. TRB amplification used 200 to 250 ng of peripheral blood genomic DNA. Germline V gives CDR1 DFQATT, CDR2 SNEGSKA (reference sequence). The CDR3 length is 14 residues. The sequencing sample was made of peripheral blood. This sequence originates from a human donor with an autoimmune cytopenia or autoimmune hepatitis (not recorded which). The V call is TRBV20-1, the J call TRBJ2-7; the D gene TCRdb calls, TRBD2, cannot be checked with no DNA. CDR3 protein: CSAFVAGASYEQYF.